A single sample is the source of the 3 T cell receptor beta chains below, sequenced in a study of T cell responses to AZD1222 COVID-19 vaccine. Using immunoSEQ multiplex PCR, the repertoire was profiled, and TCRdb retains in-frame clones only, with some absent. The sample yields approximately 260,000 clones, over 90% seen once. The source was peripheral blood, collected on day 0 of AZD1222 vaccination. These receptors were collected from an adult in good health.

This clone was seen more than once but under ten times. This chain joins TRBV5-1 and TRBJ2-5; D may be TRBD1 (6 bases). The germline CDR1 and CDR2 sequences are SGHRS and YFSETQ. Trimming removed 2 bases at V and 3 bases at J, with 14 bases between. CDR3 length: 15 amino acids. This CDR3 is CASSFGTSGEETQYF. As DNA, the CDR3 is TGCGCCAGCAGCTTTGGGACATCCGGCGAAGAGACCCAGTACTTC. The entire variable domain, with the rest obtained from reference TRBV5-1 and TRBJ2-5, is as follows: KAGVTQTPRYLIKTRGQQVTLSCSPISGHRSVSWYQQTPGQGLQFLFEYFSETQRNKGNFPGRFSGRQFSNSRSEMNVSTLELGDSALYLCASSFGTSGEETQYFGPGTRLLVL.

The gene calls are TRBV6-2 or TRBV6-3 and TRBJ1-5, with a weak D call TRBD1 (5 bases). The ends were cut back, 5 bases at V and 3 bases at J, with 11 bases in the middle. CDR1 MNHEY and CDR2 SVGEGT come from the germline V gene. CDR3 size: 14 residues. This CDR3 is CASSARGTNQPQHF. The DNA of the CDR3 is TGTGCCAGCAGTGCACGGGGGACCAATCAGCCCCAGCATTTT.

The chain is built from TRBV29-1 and TRBJ2-1; D may be TRBD2 (7 bases). The CDR3 has 16 amino acids. The V end lost 4 bases, the J end lost 1 base, and 17 bases lay between the germline ends. Germline V gene data show CDR1 as SQVTM and CDR2 as ANQGSEA. CDR3 coding DNA: TGCAGCGTTGCCGGAGGGGGGCGGGAGTCCTACAATGAGCAGTTCTTC. Translation: CSVAGGGRESYNEQFF.